This TCR beta chain was sequenced for a study of blood T cell repertoires in COVID-19. Overall study: T cells, B-cell-depleted T cells, or PBMCs supplied cDNA or gDNA.

Per the study methods: Amplified reference gene primers provided the basis for estimating nucleated cell counts. TCRdb's table, derived via immunoSEQ multiplex PCR, lists solely in-frame clones and lacks some. That table gives V, J and clone size, and the DNA gave D and trimming. Altogether around 83,000 clones are present, approximately 90% being singletons, with the ten largest covering about 26%. Sequenced: peripheral blood. The sequence was obtained from a man over 45 with active or convalescent COVID-19.

CDR3: CASSFLTGGSYEQYF. The DNA for the CDR3 is TGTGCCAGCAGTTTCCTGACAGGGGGCTCCTACGAGCAGTACTTC. V usage is TRBV28 and J usage is TRBJ2-7; 9 positions agree with TRBD1. Per the germline V gene, CDR1 is MDHEN and CDR2 is SYDVKM. With V trimmed by 3 bases and J by 0 bases, 3 bases remained unmatched. The CDR3 consists of 15 residues.